The 10 T cell receptor beta chains below all came from one sample that was sequenced in a study of blood T cells in healthy people across ages (dated by TCRdb to between 2015 and 2017). The library was built by means of 5' RACE. Instrument on record: Illumina HiSeq 2500. A second PCR of 7 to 11 cycles was performed with a sample-barcoded 5' primer and a J-beta primer mix. In TCRdb, the public reads were trimmed at Q25 with fastp and aligned with MiXCR, with productive beta chains retained. A single entry per CDR3 protein holds the most common genes and DNA from its merged rows. This sample has hundreds of thousands of distinct CDR3 sequences in its table, and around 27% of those were observed once. The ten top clones hold approximately 28% of the sample. Sequencing was done on a sample of blood. The source of these receptors is an older woman in good health.

The genes are TRBV12-3 or TRBV12-4 and TRBJ1-4; TRBD1 agrees at 7 bases. CDR3 length equals 14 residues. V was pared by 7 bases and J by 7 bases, with 9 bases of the junction left unmatched. The CDR3 spells CASTPTGNFEKLFF. CDR3 DNA sequence: TGTGCCAGCACCCCGACAGGGAACTTTGAAAAACTGTTTTTT.

The rearrangement uses TRBV4-3 and TRBJ2-7; 14 bases line up with TRBD2. There are 16 residues in the CDR3. Germline V gives CDR1 LGHNA, CDR2 YSLEER. The V gene end was trimmed by 0 bases and the J gene end by 7 bases; junction bases not matched to a gene: 5. CDR3 protein: CASSQDRTSGRREQYF. The CDR3 nucleotides are TGCGCCAGCAGCCAAGATAGGACTAGCGGGAGGAGGGAGCAGTACTTC.

The V gene is TRBV5-1, the J gene TRBJ1-5; no clear D gene. Trimming removed 4 bases from V and 4 bases from J, with 21 bases in between. The CDR3 extends over 17 amino acids. Per germline, CDR1 SGHRS and CDR2 YFSETQ. CDR3 coding DNA: TGCGCCAGCAGCCTGGTCCCCCCAAGTCTCGGGAATCAGCCCCAGCATTTT. The encoded protein is CASSLVPPSLGNQPQHF.

This clonotype was detected only a few times. The V gene is TRBV12-3 or TRBV12-4, the J gene TRBJ2-7; D not resolved. The CDR3 totals 13 residues. Trimming took off 0 bases at V and 3 bases at J, with 6 bases between the two ends. The CDR3 DNA follows: TGTGCCAGCAGTTTAGCGTCTGACTACGAGCAGTACTTC. Encoded protein: CASSLASDYEQYF.

The J gene is TRBJ2-1, the V gene TRBV4-3; D unclear. V lost 2 bases and J lost 10, with 21 bases in between. Germline assignment: CDR1 LGHNA and CDR2 YSLEER. The CDR3 is made up of 16 amino acids. CDR3 in DNA: TGCGCCAGCAGCCAAATTGTGGACCCAAAATTCGGGGAGCAGTTCTTC. Protein sequence: CASSQIVDPKFGEQFF.

Only a few counts were recorded for this clonotype. The V and J genes are TRBV28 and TRBJ2-6; TRBD1 agrees at 8 bases. The germline V gene has CDR1 MDHEN and CDR2 SYDVKM. CDR3 length equals 16 residues. V lost 6 bases to trimming and J lost 0 bases; unmatched junction nucleotides: 4. CDR3 residues: CASRQGVISGANVLTF. The DNA for the CDR3 is TGTGCCAGCAGACAGGGGGTGATCTCTGGGGCCAACGTCCTGACTTTC.

The V and J genes are TRBV6-1 and TRBJ2-6; D is perhaps TRBD2 (6 bases). V lost 2 bases and J 2 bases, leaving 7 bases between the germline ends. The germline V gene has CDR1 MNHNS and CDR2 SASEGT. The CDR3 consists of 15 residues. CDR3 in amino acids: CASSESGAGANVLTF. In nucleotides, the CDR3 is TGTGCCAGCAGTGAATCGGGGGCTGGGGCCAACGTCCTGACTTTC.

The chain has TRBV20-1 and TRBJ2-7, with 12 nucleotides matching TRBD1. Germline V gene sequence: CDR1 DFQATT, CDR2 SNEGSKA (reference sequence). V was pared by 6 bases and J by 6 bases, with 12 bases of the junction left unmatched. CDR3 length: 15 residues. The CDR3 sequence: CSATKPGTGGSEQYF. The CDR3 DNA follows: TGCAGTGCCACCAAACCCGGGACAGGGGGCTCCGAGCAGTACTTC.

This clonotype showed up many times. The genes are TRBV7-2 and TRBJ2-1, with 14 bases aligning to TRBD2. In germline, CDR1 is SGHTA, CDR2 FQGNSA. The CDR3 extends over 16 amino acids. After removal of 2 bases from V and 7 bases from J, the junction contained 4 bases not matched to a gene. The CDR3 loop reads CASSLSRTSGRNEQFF. In DNA, the CDR3 is TGTGCCAGCAGCTTAAGTCGGACTAGCGGGAGGAATGAGCAGTTCTTC.

The CDR3 DNA sequence: TGTGCCAGCTCACCACGGGACAGAGCTAACTATGGCTACACCTTC. Translated: CASSPRDRANYGYTF. V and J are TRBV18 and TRBJ1-2; 7 nucleotides match TRBD1. CDR3 length equals 15 residues. Germline V gives CDR1 KGHSH, CDR2 LQKENI. V trimming: 1 base; J trimming: 0 bases; junction bases outside the gene matches: 2. The full variable domain, rest sourced from reference TRBV18 and TRBJ1-2, is NAGVMQNPRHLVRRRGQEARLRCSPMKGHSHVYWYRQLPEEGLKFMVYLQKENIIDESGMPKERFSAEFPKEGPSILRIQQVVRGDSAAYFCASSPRDRANYGYTFGSGTRLTVV.